Sequencing of this TCR beta chain was carried out in a study of blood T cell repertoires in COVID-19. Study-wide background: COVID-19 samples from acute and convalescent phases originated in the United States, Italy and Spain. Sample material is recorded as cDNA or gDNA derived from T cells, B-cell-depleted T cells, or PBMCs.

The V end lost 4 bases, the J end lost 10 bases, and 13 bases lay between the germline ends. The germline V gene has CDR1 LNHNV and CDR2 YYDKDF (reference sequence). The CDR3 runs to 12 residues. The protocol was immunoSEQ multiplex PCR, while the TCRdb copy is restricted to in-frame clones and leaves out a portion. The table shows 150,000 to 180,000 clones, with roughly nine tenths occurring only once. V gene TRBV15 combines with J gene TRBJ1-1; D perhaps matches TRBD1 (6 bases). Source material: peripheral blood. This receptor was taken from a man aged 50-59 years with acute or convalescent COVID-19. The CDR3 nucleotides read TGTGCCACCAGCAAAGGGGGAGGGGGAGCTTTCTTT. Its translation: CATSKGGGGAFF.